A single sample gave rise to the 15 T cell receptor beta chains below, sequenced in a study of T-cell memory formation after mild COVID-19. TCRdb reprocessed the 5' RACE reads with MiXCR, giving one entry per CDR3 protein. There are hundreds of thousands of distinct CDR3 sequences in the sample; roughly 18% occur only once, and more than 10% lies in the top ten. The sample consisted of PBMCs or a T cell subset sorted from them (not recorded which). All receptors derive from an adult woman who had mild COVID-19 (a few samples of this study predate the infection). Cell type and time point are not known.

The rearrangement joins TRBV4-1 to TRBJ1-2; the match to TRBD1 covers 11 bases. The CDR3 loop spans 15 amino acids. The germline gives CDR1 MGHRA, CDR2 YSYEKL. J lost 2 bases, V lost 2 bases, and 1 base had no gene match. The CDR3 loop reads CASSQWTGGNYGYTF. The CDR3 coding sequence is TGCGCCAGCAGCCAATGGACAGGGGGCAACTATGGCTACACCTTC.

The rearrangement uses TRBV11-3 and TRBJ2-7; weak D call: TRBD1 (6 bases). The CDR3 spans 15 residues. Germline CDR1 is SGHNT and CDR2 is YENEEA. The germline V and J ends were trimmed by 5 bases and 0 bases, with 14 bases remaining between them. The chain's CDR3 is CASSRSGTSSYEQYF. The CDR3 DNA reads TGTGCCAGCAGCCGTTCCGGGACAAGCTCCTACGAGCAGTACTTC.

This clonotype was detected only once. The chain uses TRBV18 and TRBJ2-1; D ambiguous. This CDR3 is 14 amino acids long. V shed 6 bases and J shed 5 bases, with 14 bases lying between them. Germline assignment: CDR1 KGHSH and CDR2 LQKENI. For the CDR3, the DNA is TGTGCCAGCTCCCTCAGGAACTGGGACAATGAGCAGTTCTTC. Translation gives CASSLRNWDNEQFF.

The chain uses TRBV4-1 and TRBJ2-6, with unresolved D. Trimming cost V 3 bases and J 0 bases, with 12 bases left between them. This CDR3 is built from 17 residues. In germline, CDR1 is MGHRA, CDR2 YSYEKL. CDR3 sequence (DNA): TGCGCCAGCAGCCAGGCCCCCGGCCGCTCTGGGGCCAACGTCCTGACTTTC. It specifies CASSQAPGRSGANVLTF.

The rearrangement uses TRBV12-3 or TRBV12-4 and TRBJ1-1, with D uncertain. CDR3 length equals 12 residues. The germline V and J ends were trimmed by 1 base and 3 bases, with 3 bases remaining between them. CDR3 in amino acids: CASSLEYTEAFF. In DNA, the CDR3 is TGTGCCAGCAGTTTAGAGTACACTGAAGCTTTCTTT.

The chain links TRBV27 to TRBJ1-2, with unresolved D. The CDR3 totals 15 residues. Trimming shortened V by 5 bases and J by 5 bases, and 18 bases separated the two germline ends. Germline CDR1 and CDR2: MNHEY and SMNVEV (reference sequence). CDR3 sequence: CASSPLITLEYGYTF. In DNA, the CDR3 is TGTGCCAGCAGTCCCCTAATAACATTGGAGTATGGCTACACCTTC.

Only a few counts were recorded for this clonotype. CDR3 DNA sequence: TGTGCCAGCGAACCCTGGAGAGGGCAGGAGACCCAGTACTTC. It encodes CASEPWRGQETQYF. The chain links TRBV6-2 or TRBV6-3 to TRBJ2-5, with a possible D match to TRBD2 (5 bases). Germline V gene lookup returns CDR1 MNHEY and CDR2 SVGEGT. V lost 8 bases and J 5 bases, leaving 18 bases between the germline ends. This CDR3 is built from 14 residues.

V is TRBV7-3 and J is TRBJ2-3; TRBD2 agrees at 8 bases. This CDR3 has 19 amino acids. The junction had 12 bases not matched to a gene; V was cut back by 1 base and J by 0 bases. The germline CDR1 and CDR2 sequences are SGHTA and FQGTGA. The CDR3 protein is CASSLNPVGSGTSTDTQYF. CDR3 nucleotides: TGTGCCAGCAGCTTAAACCCCGTGGGTAGCGGGACTAGCACAGATACGCAGTATTTT.

The chain combines TRBV20-1 with TRBJ2-1, with 7 nucleotides matching TRBD1. The CDR3 has 16 amino acids. In germline, CDR1 is DFQATT, CDR2 SNEGSKA (reference sequence). V gave up 5 bases and J gave up 2 bases; unmatched junction bases: 12. CDR3 nucleotide sequence: TGCAGTGCTCTAAGTACAGTACAGGGGCCCTACAATGAGCAGTTCTTC. Amino acids: CSALSTVQGPYNEQFF.

In this sample, this clonotype turned up many times. The genes are TRBV20-1 and TRBJ2-7; 10 bases match TRBD1. The CDR3 sequence is 15 residues long. Losses at the gene ends were 6 bases for V and 5 bases for J; bases not matched to a gene: 13. The germline CDR1 and CDR2 sequences are DFQATT and SNEGSKA (reference sequence). The CDR3 nucleotides read TGCAGTGCAAACGGACAGGGGGGGATCAGGGACGAGCAGTACTTC. Encoded protein: CSANGQGGIRDEQYF.

The table lists this clonotype with many counts. The chain is built from TRBV5-1 and TRBJ2-2; 7 bases agree with TRBD1. The V segment lost 3 bases and the J segment 4 bases; nucleotides outside the gene matches: 9. CDR1 SGHRS and CDR2 YFSETQ come from the germline V gene. The CDR3 length is 16 residues. CDR3 loop: CASSSQGTAGTGELFF. CDR3 DNA: TGCGCCAGCAGCTCACAGGGGACAGCCGGCACCGGGGAGCTGTTTTTT.

With regard to this clonotype: The final CDR3 position lacks the conserved phenylalanine or tryptophan, pointing to a likely read error. The CDR3, as DNA: TGCAGCGTTGATGGGGACGCCGGGGAGCTGTTTCTT. This translates into CSVDGDAGELFL. J is TRBJ2-2 and V is TRBV29-1; D might be TRBD1 or TRBD2, each matching 5 bases. The ends were cut back, 3 bases at V and 6 bases at J, with 8 bases in the middle. CDR1 is SQVTM, CDR2 ANQGSEA, per germline. The CDR3 is 12 amino acids.

This clonotype was seen only a few times. The rearrangement links TRBV24-1 to TRBJ2-4; D is unclear. The V gene lost 3 bases and the J gene lost 9 bases, with 14 bases spanning the gap. The CDR3 runs to 14 residues. From germline, CDR1 is KGHDR and CDR2 SFDVKD. CDR3: CATSDIGRVGIQYF. The CDR3 DNA sequence: TGTGCCACCAGTGATATCGGACGGGTGGGCATTCAGTACTTC.

The chain combines TRBV4-1 with TRBJ2-7; TRBD1 matches at 11 bases. Germline assignment: CDR1 MGHRA and CDR2 YSYEKL. CDR3 length equals 16 residues. The ends lost 3 bases at V and 5 bases at J; junction bases unmatched: 9. The CDR3: CASSHLTGQGAHEQYF. For the CDR3, the DNA is TGCGCCAGCAGCCACCTAACAGGACAGGGGGCCCACGAGCAGTACTTC.

This chain links TRBV3-1 with TRBJ2-7; 11 bases agree with TRBD2. CDR1 is LGHDT, CDR2 YNNKEL, per germline (reference sequence). V was clipped by 1 base and J by 1 base; unmatched bases: 3. The CDR3 has 16 amino acids. The CDR3 sequence is CASSQVGLAASYEQYF. The CDR3 nucleotides read TGTGCCAGCAGCCAAGTGGGACTAGCGGCTTCCTACGAGCAGTACTTC.